These 12 T cell receptor beta chains originate from one sample sequenced in a study of persistence of HIV-infected CD4 T cells. What these receptors recognize is not known. Sequencing used immunoSEQ version 4 in survey mode. Sequencing was performed with immunoSEQ multiplex PCR; in TCRdb, only in-frame clones are kept and a portion is missing. The sample yields 50,000 to 65,000 clones, 65% to 75% seen once. Overlapping HIV-1 Gag 15-mer peptides at 1 ug per peptide per mL were used. Memory cells lacking CD40L and CD69 with high CD45RO were sorted. The sequencing here drew on CD4+ T cells sorted from PBMCs after approximately 19-hour stimulation, taken from a patient who received antiretroviral therapy. The receptor source for this set is an adult man with HIV who was CMV-seropositive.

This chain uses TRBV7-9 with TRBJ2-3, with 15 bases fitting TRBD2. The germline V gene has CDR1 SEHNR and CDR2 FQNEAQ (reference sequence). The CDR3 loop spans 18 amino acids. Unmatched junction bases numbered 6, after V lost 5 bases and J lost 0 bases. CDR3 in DNA: TGTGCCAGCAGCGAGCCGGGACTAGCGGGGGGAAGCACAGATACGCAGTATTTT. Its protein is CASSEPGLAGGSTDTQYF.

V and J are TRBV18 and TRBJ1-2; the match to TRBD1 covers 8 bases. CDR3 length equals 14 residues. Germline V gives CDR1 KGHSH, CDR2 LQKENI. Trimming at V came to 0 bases and at J to 5 bases, leaving 2 bases not matched to a gene. The DNA for the CDR3 is TGTGCCAGCTCACCACCCAACAGGGGGTATGGCTACACCTTC. This translates into CASSPPNRGYGYTF.

This clone was recorded only once. V usage is TRBV28 and J usage is TRBJ1-5; D is unresolved. V was shortened by 4 bases and J by 2 bases, with 15 bases between the two germline ends. CDR3 length equals 16 residues. Germline V gene data show CDR1 as MDHEN and CDR2 as SYDVKM. The CDR3 coding sequence is TGTGCCAGCAGTTCCATGGGATCTTGGGGCAATCAGCCCCAGCATTTT. Translating it yields CASSSMGSWGNQPQHF.

The CDR3 loop is CASSPQLVANTGELFF. In nucleotides, the CDR3 is TGTGCCAGCTCACCCCAACTAGTCGCGAACACCGGGGAGCTGTTTTTT. This rearrangement joins TRBV18 to TRBJ2-2; a possible D gene is TRBD2 (5 bases). V was shortened by 3 bases and J by 0 bases, with 11 bases between the two germline ends. Germline CDR1 and CDR2: KGHSH and LQKENI. The CDR3 spans 16 residues.

This chain joins TRBV9 and TRBJ2-2; unclear D gene. Germline V gives CDR1 SGDLS, CDR2 YYNGEE. The V end was cut by 0 bases, the J end by 4 bases, with 7 bases between. The CDR3 totals 14 residues. The CDR3 region has the DNA TGTGCCAGCAGCGTAGGATGGGCCACCGGGGAGCTGTTTTTT. This encodes CASSVGWATGELFF. Combining the CDR3 with reference TRBV9 and TRBJ2-2 gives the whole variable domain DSGVTQTPKHLITATGQRVTLRCSPRSGDLSVYWYQQSLDQGLQFLIQYYNGEERAKGNILERFSAQQFPDLHSELNLSSLELGDSALYFCASSVGWATGELFFGEGSRLTVL.

The rearrangement uses TRBV18 and TRBJ1-4; D remains ambiguous. CDR3 length: 13 residues. Trimming took off 4 bases at V and 5 bases at J, with 8 bases between the two ends. The germline CDR1 and CDR2 sequences are KGHSH and LQKENI. The CDR3 spells CASSQSRNEKLFF. In DNA, the CDR3 is TGTGCCAGCTCACAATCCCGAAATGAAAAACTGTTTTTT.

The genes are TRBV5-1 and TRBJ2-2; TRBD1 might be the D (6 bases). In germline, CDR1 is SGHRS, CDR2 YFSETQ. This CDR3 spans 13 amino acids. Trimming took 4 bases from V and 8 from J, leaving 12 bases between them. DNA of the CDR3: TGCGCCAGCAGCGCCAGGGGTCAGGGGGAGCTGTTTTTT. It yields the protein CASSARGQGELFF.

The gene calls are TRBV5-5 and TRBJ2-2, with unresolved D. This CDR3 has 16 residues. Trimming removed 5 bases at V and 7 bases at J, with 21 bases between. Germline V gene data show CDR1 as SGHKS and CDR2 as YYEKEE (reference sequence). Here the CDR3 reads CASSPTVGRSSGELFF. In DNA, the CDR3 is TGTGCCAGCAGTCCTACTGTAGGAAGGTCGAGCGGGGAGCTGTTTTTT.

V usage is TRBV3-1 (or the pseudogene TRBV3-2) and J usage is TRBJ2-6; the D gene is possibly TRBD2 (5 bases). Trimming cost V 0 bases and J 2 bases, with 8 bases left between them. This CDR3 contains 16 residues. Germline V CDR1 and CDR2: LGHDT, YNNKEL (reference sequence). CDR3 amino acids: CASSQDKRPGANVLTF. CDR3 DNA sequence: TGTGCCAGCAGCCAAGATAAGCGGCCTGGGGCCAACGTCCTGACTTTC.

As concerns this clone: At the DNA level, this CDR3 is encoded by other sequences in the same sample as well. The chain combines TRBV3-1 (or the pseudogene TRBV3-2) with TRBJ2-1, with D tentatively TRBD2 (6 bases). This CDR3 contains 13 residues. V shed 0 bases and J shed 7 bases, with 7 bases lying between them. The V gene's germline CDR1 is LGHDT and CDR2 YNNKEL (reference sequence). This chain's CDR3 is CASSQEGRNEQFF. Here the CDR3 DNA reads TGTGCCAGCAGCCAAGAGGGGAGGAATGAGCAGTTCTTC.

This sequence joins TRBV19 and TRBJ1-3; D uncertain. Trimming stripped 6 bases from V and 3 bases from J, with 6 bases between. There are 12 residues in the CDR3. The germline CDR1 and CDR2 sequences are LNHDA and SQIVND (reference sequence). CDR3 loop: CASSTNGNTIYF. DNA of the CDR3: TGTGCCAGTAGCACCAATGGAAACACCATATATTTT.

The J gene is TRBJ2-6, the V gene TRBV7-2; 9 bases match TRBD1. CDR1 and CDR2 (germline): SGHTA, FQGNSA. The junction had 6 bases not matched to a gene; V was cut back by 5 bases and J by 4 bases. The CDR3 length is 16 residues. As DNA, the CDR3 is TGTGCCAGCAGCCCCGGGACAGGGACAGGGGCCAACGTCCTGACTTTC. The encoded protein is CASSPGTGTGANVLTF.